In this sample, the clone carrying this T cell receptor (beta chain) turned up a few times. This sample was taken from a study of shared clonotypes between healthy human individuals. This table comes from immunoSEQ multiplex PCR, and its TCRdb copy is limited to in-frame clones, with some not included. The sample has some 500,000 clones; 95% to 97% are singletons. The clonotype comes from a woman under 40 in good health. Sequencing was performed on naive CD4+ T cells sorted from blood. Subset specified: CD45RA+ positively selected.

The DNA of the CDR3 is TGTGCCAGCAGTTACTCTCGAGGCTACACCTTC. Amino acids: CASSYSRGYTF. V is TRBV6-7 and J is TRBJ1-2; no definite D call. TRBV6-7 is placed among ORFs of uncertain function. Trimming shortened V by 0 bases and J by 8 bases, and 4 bases separated the two germline ends. The CDR3 is made up of 11 amino acids.